A selection of T cell receptor beta chains follows, all from one sample in a study of T cell repertoires in cytomegalovirus infection. TCRdb fed the reads into MiXCR, producing one record per CDR3 protein. The sample records approximately 300,000 distinct CDR3 sequences, almost 30% being singletons. These receptors are not linked to any known antigen. Specimen: cultured PBMCs, collected from culture after CMV antigen stimulation. Receptors were obtained from a human donor in good health (CMV status not recorded). Some clones in this sample may be carry-over from other donors' samples. The CDR3 runs from the conserved cysteine through the conserved F or W. The order of the fields is V gene, clone size, D gene, J gene, CDR3 length, CDR3 DNA, CDR3 protein. A D gene is named only where the DNA matches it firmly. Not every row has a clone size; where given, it reads once, few, many or a size class.

TRBV25-1,-,-,TRBJ2-7,13,TGTGCCAGCAGTAGGGGGGCGTCCTACGAGCAGTACTTC,CASSRGASYEQYF
TRBV12-3/TRBV12-4,many,TRBD2,TRBJ2-3,14,TGTGCCAGCACCGTAGCGGGGGGGCCAGATACGCAGTATTTT,CASTVAGGPDTQYF
TRBV2,few,-,TRBJ1-4,14,TGTGCCAGCAGTGAACAGGGAGTGCTGGTAAAACTGTTTTTT,CASSEQGVLVKLFF
TRBV29-1,-,-,TRBJ1-2,12,TGCAGCGTTGGCCCAGAGGGAGCTCTTCGTACCTTC,CSVGPEGALRTF
TRBV2,-,TRBD1,TRBJ1-2,13,TGTGCCAGCACCTGGGACAGCCTTTATGGCTACACCTTC,CASTWDSLYGYTF
TRBV7-3,many,-,TRBJ2-3,15,TGTGCCAGCAGCCCTCGAGGTGGCGAGCTAGATACGCAGTATTTT,CASSPRGGELDTQYF
TRBV20-1,-,-,TRBJ2-7,12,TGCAGTGCTAGTGAGAGCTCCTACGAGCAGTACTTC,CSASESSYEQYF
TRBV18,few,-,TRBJ1-1,13,TGTGCCAGCTCACCAGTACAGGGCACTGAAGCTTTCTTT,CASSPVQGTEAFF
TRBV12-3/TRBV12-4,-,TRBD2,TRBJ2-2,15,TGTGCCAGCAGACTAGCGGGGGAGAATGCCGGGGAGCTGTTTTTT,CASRLAGENAGELFF
TRBV27,-,TRBD1,TRBJ1-5,14,TGTGCCAGCAGTTCCAGGGGGTTAAATCAGCCCCAGCATTTT,CASSSRGLNQPQHF
TRBV12-3/TRBV12-4,few,TRBD1,TRBJ2-1,18,TGTGCCAGCAGTCCTGGGGGAGGTGGGACAGGGGGCCTCGATGAGCAGTTCTTC,CASSPGGGGTGGLDEQFF
TRBV29-1,-,-,TRBJ2-7,11,TGCAGCGTCGGCTCCCCGTACGAGCAGTACTTC,CSVGSPYEQYF
TRBV7-2,many,TRBD2,TRBJ2-7,19,TGTGCCAGCAGCTTTACAGGGACTAGCGGGAGTCTAGCGGGCTACGAGCAGTACTTC,CASSFTGTSGSLAGYEQYF
TRBV20-1,-,TRBD1,TRBJ1-6,19,TGCAGTGCGCCAGTCGGAGGGGACAGGGTTGTCTCCTATAATTCACCCCTCCACTTT,CSAPVGGDRVVSYNSPLHF
TRBV7-8,many,TRBD1,TRBJ1-1,17,TGTGCCAGCAGCTTCCCCTCAATGACAGGGGAGAACACTGAAGCTTTCTTT,CASSFPSMTGENTEAFF
TRBV6-6,-,-,TRBJ2-5,14,TGTGCCAGCAGTCATGGGGGGCCCAAAGAGACCCAGTACTTC,CASSHGGPKETQYF
TRBV12-3/TRBV12-4,-,TRBD2,TRBJ2-5,15,TGTGCCAGCAGTCCCTCTCCGGGACTAGCAGTGACCCAGTACTTC,CASSPSPGLAVTQYF
TRBV12-3/TRBV12-4,few,-,TRBJ1-3,13,TGTGCCAGCAGCGACGGGGTCGGAAACACCATATATTTT,CASSDGVGNTIYF
TRBV5-4,-,TRBD2,TRBJ2-5,17,TGTGCCAGCAGCTCCGGGACTAGCGGGGGGTTAGAAGAGACCCAGTACTTC,CASSSGTSGGLEETQYF
TRBV27,once,TRBD1,TRBJ1-5,17,TGTGCCAGCAGTCTCGCAGGGGGCGCGTCTTACAATCAGCCCCAGCATTTT,CASSLAGGASYNQPQHF
TRBV6-1,few,-,TRBJ1-2,15,TGTGCCAGCAGGCCACCGGGGAGGGGGGACTATGGCTACACCTTC,CASRPPGRGDYGYTF
TRBV4-1,few,-,TRBJ2-2,17,TGCGCCAGCAGCCAATTTCAGGGGCCCGCGAACACCGGGGAGCTGTTTTTT,CASSQFQGPANTGELFF
TRBV20-1,-,TRBD1,TRBJ1-6,13,TGCAGTGCTCGCGGACAGGGGGCCTCACCCCTCCACTTT,CSARGQGASPLHF
TRBV18,-,TRBD1,TRBJ1-3,18,TGTGCCAGCTCTATTAAGGCAGGGGGCTCCCGCTCTGGAAACACCATATATTTT,CASSIKAGGSRSGNTIYF
TRBV20-1,-,TRBD1,TRBJ1-6,13,TGCAGTGCCACCGGGACAGCCTTTTCACCCCTCCACTTT,CSATGTAFSPLHF
TRBV7-6,-,TRBD1,TRBJ1-1,16,TGTGCCAGCAGCACTCGTCCCGGGACAGGGGGGGGTGAAGCTTTCTTT,CASSTRPGTGGGEAFF
TRBV7-2,-,-,TRBJ1-6,15,TGTGCCAGCAGCACCCCGACAGGAAGGAATTCACCCCTCCACTTT,CASSTPTGRNSPLHF
TRBV11-3,few,TRBD1,TRBJ2-5,15,TGTGCCAGCAGCCCCGGGACAGGGTGGGGAGAGACCCAGTACTTC,CASSPGTGWGETQYF
TRBV12-3/TRBV12-4,few,-,TRBJ1-5,18,TGTGCCAGCAGTTTTCGATTTGGGGGGAGATCTAGCAATCAGCCCCAGCATTTT,CASSFRFGGRSSNQPQHF
TRBV20-1,many,-,TRBJ1-5,16,TGCAGTGCTAGAGTGGGACCACGGCAGAGATATCAGCCCCAGCATTTT,CSARVGPRQRYQPQHF
TRBV5-1,few,-,TRBJ1-4,16,TGCGCCAGCAGCTTGTATGACAGCACAACTAATGAAAAACTGTTTTTT,CASSLYDSTTNEKLFF
TRBV5-1,-,-,TRBJ2-5,13,TGCGCCAGCAGCTTACAGGGTGAAGAGACCCAGTACTTC,CASSLQGEETQYF
TRBV2,-,-,TRBJ2-7,14,TGTGCCAGCACGGTGCGGCAGACTAGTGGGGAGCAGTACTTC,CASTVRQTSGEQYF
TRBV12-5,few,-,TRBJ1-2,14,TGTGCTAGTGGTTTTTTGCGGACACCCTATGGCTACACCTTC,CASGFLRTPYGYTF
TRBV12-3/TRBV12-4,few,-,TRBJ1-3,14,TGTGCCAGCAATTCGATACGCTCTGGAAACACCATATATTTT,CASNSIRSGNTIYF
TRBV27,-,-,TRBJ1-1,14,TGTGCCAGCAGACCGGACAGAATGAACACTGAAGCTTTCTTT,CASRPDRMNTEAFF
TRBV5-1,-,TRBD2,TRBJ2-7,15,TGCGCCAGCAGAGATTCCGGGACTAGCTTTTACGAGCAGTACTTC,CASRDSGTSFYEQYF
TRBV7-8,few,-,TRBJ2-3,14,TGTGCCAGCAGCTTTAAGTCTGGGACAGATACGCAGTATTTT,CASSFKSGTDTQYF
TRBV28,few,-,TRBJ2-7,14,TGTGCCAGCAGTTTAGGGTCGACAGCGACCGAGCAGTACTTC,CASSLGSTATEQYF
TRBV7-6,many,-,TRBJ1-1,13,TGTGCCAGCAGCCACCGGAGGAACACTGAAGCTTTCTTT,CASSHRRNTEAFF
TRBV7-3,-,-,TRBJ2-6,14,TGTGCCAGCAGCGCAGGGCCTTGGGCCAACGTCCTGACTTTC,CASSAGPWANVLTF
TRBV11-2,few,-,TRBJ2-3,11,TGTGCCAGCAGCGTACTAGAGTCCAAGTATTTT,CASSVLESKYF
TRBV7-6,few,TRBD1,TRBJ1-3,16,TGTGCCAGCAGCCATTGGACAGGACGATCTGGAAACACCATATATTTT,CASSHWTGRSGNTIYF
TRBV20-1,-,-,TRBJ2-3,15,TGCAGTGCTATGGGGAGTAGCGGTACCGGAGATACGCAGTATTTT,CSAMGSSGTGDTQYF
TRBV20-1,-,TRBD1,TRBJ1-5,14,TGCAGTGCTGCAAGGGGGCACGGCAATCAGCCCCAGCATTTT,CSAARGHGNQPQHF
TRBV5-1,-,TRBD1,TRBJ1-4,15,TGCGCCAGCAGCTTGGACGGGACAGAGAATGAAAAACTGTTTTTT,CASSLDGTENEKLFF
TRBV4-2,few,TRBD2,TRBJ2-1,16,TGTGCCAGCAGCCAATCTAGCGGGACGGGAAACAATGAGCAGTTCTTC,CASSQSSGTGNNEQFF
TRBV5-6,-,-,TRBJ2-5,14,TGTGCCAGCTCCCCACCAAGGCTGACGGAGACCCAGTACTTC,CASSPPRLTETQYF
TRBV19,-,-,TRBJ1-1,12,TGTGCCAGTAGTATCCCAGCAACTGAAGCTTTCTTT,CASSIPATEAFF
TRBV5-6,-,-,TRBJ1-5,14,TGTGCCAGCAGCTCTTCAAGTTATGATCAGCCCCAGCATTTT,CASSSSSYDQPQHF
TRBV7-2,-,-,TRBJ2-2,16,TGTGCCAGCAGCTCCCAAGCGGTCCCGAACACCGGGGAGCTGTTTTTT,CASSSQAVPNTGELFF
TRBV19,few,TRBD1,TRBJ2-7,15,TGTGCCAGTAGTATGCAAGGGACAGGGGGCACCGTGCAGTACTTC,CASSMQGTGGTVQYF